This TCR beta chain stems from a study of T-cell memory formation after mild COVID-19. In the study overall: Clustering of TCRs was largely donor specific.

Findings of the study overall: Pre-infection memory held some responding clones, suggesting pre-existing cross-reactive T cells responded. CD4+ clones that contracted lay mainly in CM and EM; CD8+ ones lay in EMRA.

On this clonotype itself: No antigen is known for it.

TCRdb re-called the 5' RACE reads with MiXCR, one entry per CDR3 protein. Of roughly 120,000 distinct CDR3 sequences in the sample, 22% were seen once. Germline assignment: CDR1 SEHNR and CDR2 FQNEAQ (reference sequence). Trimming cost V 5 bases and J 0 bases, with 14 bases left between them. CDR3 size: 15 residues. The gene calls are TRBV7-9 and TRBJ2-7; D might be TRBD2 (5 bases). Sample: PBMCs or a T cell subset sorted from them (not recorded which). This receptor was obtained from a man aged 18 to 35 who had mild COVID-19 (a few samples of this study predate the infection). Cell type and time point are not known. Here the CDR3 DNA reads TGTGCCAGCAGCCACCCTCTGGGGAGCTCCTACGAGCAGTACTTC. Encoded protein: CASSHPLGSSYEQYF.